Described below is a single T cell receptor beta chain sequence and its context. V was cut by 0 bases and J by 2 bases, with 8 bases left in between. Germline CDR1 reads SGDLS; CDR2 reads YYNGEE. This CDR3 spans 14 amino acids. This sample was taken from a study of Ad26.COV2.S vaccination and SARS-CoV-2 variants. Study as a whole: Enrolled in COV1001, the donor was in the Ad26.COV2.S trial arm, which received the vaccine. Dosing was one shot or two shots 56 days apart.

Treatment indicated: some 20 received Ad26.COV2.S at low or high dose, single or two shots; about 5 received placebo; per-sample allocation not given. Day 63 after the first injection of vaccine or placebo was the sampling time. Its platform was an Ad26 vector, and its expressed antigen was Wuhan-strain SARS-CoV-2 spike. Using immunoSEQ multiplex PCR, the repertoire was profiled, and TCRdb retains in-frame clones only, with some absent. The repertoire holds 350,000 to 450,000 clones, with 92% as singletons. The chain has TRBV9 and TRBJ2-5; D gene ambiguous. Sequencing was performed on peripheral blood, taken in a trial of Ad26.COV2.S vaccine versus placebo. The clonotype comes from a person between 18 and 65 years old who received the Ad26.COV2.S COVID-19 vaccine or a placebo. The CDR3 loop reads CASSVEDEQETQYF. CDR3 DNA: TGTGCCAGCAGCGTAGAGGACGAACAAGAGACCCAGTACTTC.